This entry describes one TCR beta chain. Its cognate antigen is unknown. Those who donated were healthy bone marrow donors. These donors counted as nominally healthy when sampled, but unrecorded immune exposures were likely. In the PCR, 60 Vbeta and 13 Jbeta primers were used. TCRdb's copy holds only in-frame clones and misses some; the assay was immunoSEQ multiplex PCR. This table holds over 100,000 clones, around 81% found once. The entry originates in a study of cytomegalovirus exposure and HLA in healthy donors. Study-level results: When analyzed later, a missense DCLRE1C variant was found to be linked to TCR beta V- and J-gene trimming.

Sequencing was performed on PBMCs. The source is a woman aged 25 to 39 in good health and CMV-seronegative.

The CDR3 bases are TGCGCCAGCAGCTCTGGACAGGGAAGCGTAGATACGCAGTATTTT. It is translated as CASSSGQGSVDTQYF. This sequence joins TRBV5-1 and TRBJ2-3; 8 nucleotides match TRBD1. V lost 3 bases and J lost 5; bases outside the gene matches: 8. This CDR3 contains 15 residues. The germline CDR1 and CDR2 sequences are SGHRS and YFSETQ.